This T cell receptor beta chain is drawn from a study of T cells in Graves' hyperthyroidism and ophthalmopathy (dated by TCRdb to about 2019). With regard to the full study: Peripheral blood was sampled at the time of initial diagnosis, prior to any treatment. To identify distinguishing TCR V-J signatures, a discovery cohort of 100 patients was used, comprising 40 to 45 with Graves' ophthalmopathy and 55 to 65 with stable Graves' hyperthyroidism. An independent validation cohort of around 20 hyperthyroidism patients and over 15 patients who later progressed to ophthalmopathy tested prospective prediction of ophthalmopathy. The 95 to 100 discovery patients were randomly divided into training and test sets at a 7:3 ratio. In addition, the study compared T-cell repertoires in thyroid tissue and in blood from roughly 6 Graves' hyperthyroidism patients. After sampling, hyperthyroidism patients received methimazole starting at 30 mg daily, and ophthalmopathy patients received high-dose intravenous methylprednisolone. The paper reports TCR Vbeta CDR3 sequencing of 135 peripheral blood samples: 40 or so ophthalmopathy, roughly 74 hyperthyroidism and approximately 17 progressor patients. General conclusions and limits of the study: Sample size was not statistically predetermined, and investigators were not blinded to group allocation. In cross-validation, a model built on a 13 V-J signature told ophthalmopathy apart from stable hyperthyroidism with approximately 90% sensitivity and roughly 81% specificity, and in testing the same model reached 80%/75%. Most expanded thyroid clonotypes (frequency above 0.001) were also detected in blood, a finding suggesting that blood repertoires may reflect thyroid immune responses. In validation, the model predicted progression to ophthalmopathy with about 71% sensitivity and approximately 78% specificity, a median of 6.5 months before onset.

Hyperthyroidism patients were aged 18 to 65 years and newly diagnosed, with disease duration of less than 2 months. Any patient with an uncontrolled infection, another autoimmune disease, pregnancy or lactation was excluded. Diagnoses were established on the basis of clinical symptoms, serum thyroxine and TRAb, thyroid ultrasound, and orbital computed tomography. Blood from progressor patients was collected at the time of first diagnosis with hyperthyroidism, before any ophthalmopathy symptoms had appeared. PBMCs were separated from around 9.1 ml of fresh peripheral blood using Ficoll-Paque density gradient centrifugation. Progressor patients were defined as those initially diagnosed with Graves' hyperthyroidism in whom ophthalmopathy developed during follow-up. Total RNA was extracted with Trizol reagent, and quality was checked on an Agilent 2100 Bioanalyzer. Amplification of TCR beta CDR3 regions was carried out from RNA transcripts. The TCR CDR3 was subjected to a first round of RT-PCR using the HTBI primer set and the Qiagen OneStep RT-PCR kit. The libraries were constructed in a second round of multiplex PCR and then size-selected and purified. Sequencing of the libraries was done on an Illumina HiSeq2000 using paired-end 100 bp reads. As for how the authors treated the data: Raw data were processed with SOAPnuke, discarding reads with adapters, uncalled bases, mean Phred below 15, or no exact constant-primer or identifier match. COPE v1.2.5 was used to merge the high-quality paired reads, and each unique nucleotide sequence was defined as a clonotype. Clonotypes were aligned to IMGT TRBV, TRBD and TRBJ reference segments using MiTCR v1.1. The analysis included only V-J combinations with a frequency above 0.0001, which together covered 99% to 99.2% of the repertoires. A TCS score was defined as the ratio between F50 (clonal expansion) and ExV (chaos), using BLOSUM62-based TCRdist between CDR3 peptides within each V-J. Welch's t-statistics and random forest reduced 500 to 650 V-J features to roughly 13, which were used in a naive Bayes classifier (R e1071). Using fastp trimming at Q25 and MiXCR clonotype assembly, TCRdb reanalyzed the public sequencing data and kept in-frame beta chains. A single entry per CDR3 protein holds the most common genes and DNA from its merged rows. Here the V and J calls rest on TCRdb's processing, not on the authors' analysis. The table for this sample lists about 290,000 distinct CDR3 sequences; about an eighth of them were counted only once. The leading ten clones occupy 7% to 8.5% of the sample.

To note about this clonotype: The antigen it binds to is not known. The junction differs from germline at one of its ends, possibly a read error.

From cysteine to phenylalanine, the CDR3 is 14 amino acids long. Just the 42-base CDR3 DNA is kept, in frame starting at base 1. Per the germline V gene (reference sequence), DFQATT is the CDR1 and SNEGSKA is the CDR2. The receptor was isolated from a woman aged 25 to 39 with Graves' hyperthyroidism that later progressed to Graves' ophthalmopathy. Sequenced: blood. The chain uses TRBV20-1 and TRBJ2-7; the D region possibly corresponds to TRBD1 (5 bases align). CDR3 protein: CSAQDPQGPYDQYF. The bases read TGCAGTGCTCAAGATCCCCAGGGCCCCTACGATCAGTACTTC.